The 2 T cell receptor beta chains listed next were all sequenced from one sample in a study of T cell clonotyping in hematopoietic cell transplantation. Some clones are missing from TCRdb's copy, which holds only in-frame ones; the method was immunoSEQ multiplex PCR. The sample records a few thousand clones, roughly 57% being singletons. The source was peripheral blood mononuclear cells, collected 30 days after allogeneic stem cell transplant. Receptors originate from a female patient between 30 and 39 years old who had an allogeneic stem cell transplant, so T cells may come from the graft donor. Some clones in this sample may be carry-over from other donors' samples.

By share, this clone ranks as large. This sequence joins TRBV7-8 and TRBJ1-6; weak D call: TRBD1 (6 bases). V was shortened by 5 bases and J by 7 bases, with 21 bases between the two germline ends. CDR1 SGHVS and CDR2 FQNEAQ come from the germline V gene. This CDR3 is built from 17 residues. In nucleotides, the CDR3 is TGTGCCAGCAGCCCGAAAACTGGCAGGGGATTGAATTCACCCCTCCACTTT. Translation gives CASSPKTGRGLNSPLHF.

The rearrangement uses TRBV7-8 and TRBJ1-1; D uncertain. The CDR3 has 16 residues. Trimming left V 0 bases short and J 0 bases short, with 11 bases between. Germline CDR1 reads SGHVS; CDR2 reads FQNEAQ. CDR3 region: CASSLALTTMNTEAFF. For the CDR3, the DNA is TGTGCCAGCAGCTTAGCTTTGACAACCATGAACACTGAAGCTTTCTTT.